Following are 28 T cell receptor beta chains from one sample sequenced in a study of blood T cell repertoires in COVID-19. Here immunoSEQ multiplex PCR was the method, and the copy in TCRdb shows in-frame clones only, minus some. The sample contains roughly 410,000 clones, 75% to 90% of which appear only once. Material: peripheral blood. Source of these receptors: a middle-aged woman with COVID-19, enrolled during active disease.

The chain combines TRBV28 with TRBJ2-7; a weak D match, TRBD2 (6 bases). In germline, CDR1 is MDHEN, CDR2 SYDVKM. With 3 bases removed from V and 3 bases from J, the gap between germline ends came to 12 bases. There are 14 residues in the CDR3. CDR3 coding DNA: TGTGCCAGCAGTTTTGGAGGAGGGTACTACGAGCAGTACTTC. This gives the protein CASSFGGGYYEQYF.

This CDR3 is CASNVQGASTEAFF. The CDR3 bases are TGCGCCAGCAACGTTCAGGGGGCGAGCACTGAAGCTTTCTTT. V gene TRBV5-1 combines with J gene TRBJ1-1, with 8 bases lining up with TRBD1. This CDR3 has 14 residues. Germline V CDR1 and CDR2: SGHRS, YFSETQ. J lost 4 bases, V lost 6 bases, and 8 bases had no gene match.

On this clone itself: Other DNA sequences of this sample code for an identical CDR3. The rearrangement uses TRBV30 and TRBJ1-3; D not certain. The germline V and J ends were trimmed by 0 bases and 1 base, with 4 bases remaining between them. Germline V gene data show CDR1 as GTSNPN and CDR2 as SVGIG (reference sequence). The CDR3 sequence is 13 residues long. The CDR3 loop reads CAWSVSSGNTIYF. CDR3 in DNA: TGTGCCTGGAGTGTTAGTTCTGGAAACACCATATATTTT.

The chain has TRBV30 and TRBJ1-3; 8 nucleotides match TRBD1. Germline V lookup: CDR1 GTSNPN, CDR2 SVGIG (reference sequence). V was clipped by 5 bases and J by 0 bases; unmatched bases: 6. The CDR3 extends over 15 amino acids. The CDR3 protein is CAWGGQGSSGNTIYF. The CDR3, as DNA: TGTGCCTGGGGTGGACAGGGTTCCTCTGGAAACACCATATATTTT.

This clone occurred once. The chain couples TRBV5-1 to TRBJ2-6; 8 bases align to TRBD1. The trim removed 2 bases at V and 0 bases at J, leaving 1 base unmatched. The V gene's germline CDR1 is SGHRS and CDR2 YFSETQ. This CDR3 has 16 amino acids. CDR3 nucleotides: TGCGCCAGCAGCTTCCAGGGGGCCTCTGGGGCCAACGTCCTGACTTTC. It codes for CASSFQGASGANVLTF.

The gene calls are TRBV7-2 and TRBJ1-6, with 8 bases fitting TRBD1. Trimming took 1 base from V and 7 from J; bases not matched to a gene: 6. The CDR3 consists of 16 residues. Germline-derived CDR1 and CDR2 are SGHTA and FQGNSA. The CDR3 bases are TGTGCCAGCAGCTTAGAGACGACAGGGGCCAATTCACCCCTCCACTTT. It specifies CASSLETTGANSPLHF.

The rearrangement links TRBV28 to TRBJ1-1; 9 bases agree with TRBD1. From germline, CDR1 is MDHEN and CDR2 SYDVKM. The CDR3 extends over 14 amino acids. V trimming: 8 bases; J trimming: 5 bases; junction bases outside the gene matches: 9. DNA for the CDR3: TGTGCCAGCCCCCGGGACAGGGTAGTTACTGAAGCTTTCTTT. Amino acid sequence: CASPRDRVVTEAFF. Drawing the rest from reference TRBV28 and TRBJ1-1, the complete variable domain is DVKVTQSSRYLVKRTGEKVFLECVQDMDHENMFWYRQDPGLGLRLIYFSYDVKMKEKGDIPEGYSVSREKKERFSLILESASTNQTSMYLCASPRDRVVTEAFFGQGTRLTVV.

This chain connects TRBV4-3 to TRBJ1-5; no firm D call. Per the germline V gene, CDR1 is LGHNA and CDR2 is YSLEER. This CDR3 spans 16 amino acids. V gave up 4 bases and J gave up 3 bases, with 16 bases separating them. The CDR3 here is CASSRSTQESNQPQHF. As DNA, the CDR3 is TGCGCCAGCAGCCGCAGTACTCAGGAATCCAATCAGCCCCAGCATTTT.

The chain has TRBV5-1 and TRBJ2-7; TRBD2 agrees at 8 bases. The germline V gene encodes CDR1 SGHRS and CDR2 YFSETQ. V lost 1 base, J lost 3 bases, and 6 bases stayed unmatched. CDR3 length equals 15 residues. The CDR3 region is CASSLPGGGVYEQYF. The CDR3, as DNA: TGCGCCAGCAGCTTGCCGGGAGGGGGGGTCTACGAGCAGTACTTC.

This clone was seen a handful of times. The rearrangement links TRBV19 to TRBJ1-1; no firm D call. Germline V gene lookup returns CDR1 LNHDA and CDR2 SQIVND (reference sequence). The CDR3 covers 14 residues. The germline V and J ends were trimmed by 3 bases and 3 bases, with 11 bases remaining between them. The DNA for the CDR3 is TGTGCCAGTAGTATTCGGGGTGGGGACACTGAAGCTTTCTTT. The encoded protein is CASSIRGGDTEAFF.

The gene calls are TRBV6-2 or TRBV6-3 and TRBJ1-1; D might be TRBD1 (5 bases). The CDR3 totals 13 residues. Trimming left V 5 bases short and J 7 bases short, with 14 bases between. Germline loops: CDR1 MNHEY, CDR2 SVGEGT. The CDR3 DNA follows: TGTGCCAGCAGTCCCCGCCGGGGGGTTGAAGCTTTCTTT. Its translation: CASSPRRGVEAFF.

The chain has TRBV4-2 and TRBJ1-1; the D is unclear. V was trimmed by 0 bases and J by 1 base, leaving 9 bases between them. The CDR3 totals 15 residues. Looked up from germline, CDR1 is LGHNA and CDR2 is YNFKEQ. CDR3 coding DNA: TGTGCCAGCAGCCAAGATTTTACCGGGAACACTGAAGCTTTCTTT. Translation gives CASSQDFTGNTEAFF.

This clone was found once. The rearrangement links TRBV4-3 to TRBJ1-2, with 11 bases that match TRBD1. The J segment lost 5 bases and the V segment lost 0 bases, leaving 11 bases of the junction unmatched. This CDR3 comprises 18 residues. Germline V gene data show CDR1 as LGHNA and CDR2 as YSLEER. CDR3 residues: CASSQEVRGQGAAYGYTF. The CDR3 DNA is TGCGCCAGCAGCCAAGAAGTGAGAGGACAGGGGGCCGCTTATGGCTACACCTTC.

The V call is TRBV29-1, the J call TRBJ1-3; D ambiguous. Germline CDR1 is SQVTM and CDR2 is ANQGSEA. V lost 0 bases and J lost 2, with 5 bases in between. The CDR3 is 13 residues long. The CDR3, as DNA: TGCAGCGTTGAAGACAGGCCTGGAAACACCATATATTTT. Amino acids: CSVEDRPGNTIYF.

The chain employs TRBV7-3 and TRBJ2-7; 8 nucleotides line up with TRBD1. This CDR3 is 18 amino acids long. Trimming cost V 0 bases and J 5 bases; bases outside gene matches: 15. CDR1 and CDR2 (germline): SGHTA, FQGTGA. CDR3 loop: CASSLTGTGIFQFDEQYF. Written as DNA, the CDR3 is TGTGCCAGCAGCTTAACCGGGACAGGAATCTTCCAGTTTGACGAGCAGTACTTC.

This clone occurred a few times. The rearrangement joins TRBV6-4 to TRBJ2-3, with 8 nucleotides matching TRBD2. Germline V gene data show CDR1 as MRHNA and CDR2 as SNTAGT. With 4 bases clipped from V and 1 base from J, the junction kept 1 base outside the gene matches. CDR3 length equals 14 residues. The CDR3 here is CASSVSGGTDTQYF. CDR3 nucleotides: TGTGCCAGCAGTGTTAGCGGGGGCACAGATACGCAGTATTTT.

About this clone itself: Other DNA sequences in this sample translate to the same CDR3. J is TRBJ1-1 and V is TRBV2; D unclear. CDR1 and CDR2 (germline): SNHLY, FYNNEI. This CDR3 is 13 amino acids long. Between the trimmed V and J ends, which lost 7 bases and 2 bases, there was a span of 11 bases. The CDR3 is CASKAGGNTEAFF. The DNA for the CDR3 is TGTGCCAGCAAGGCCGGCGGAAACACTGAAGCTTTCTTT.

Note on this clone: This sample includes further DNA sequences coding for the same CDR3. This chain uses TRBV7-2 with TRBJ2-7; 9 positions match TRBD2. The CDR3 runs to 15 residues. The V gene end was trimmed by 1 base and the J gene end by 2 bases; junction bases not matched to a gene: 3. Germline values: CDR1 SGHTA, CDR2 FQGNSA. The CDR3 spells CASSLEAGGPYEQYF. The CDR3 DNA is TGTGCCAGCAGCTTAGAAGCGGGAGGCCCCTACGAGCAGTACTTC.

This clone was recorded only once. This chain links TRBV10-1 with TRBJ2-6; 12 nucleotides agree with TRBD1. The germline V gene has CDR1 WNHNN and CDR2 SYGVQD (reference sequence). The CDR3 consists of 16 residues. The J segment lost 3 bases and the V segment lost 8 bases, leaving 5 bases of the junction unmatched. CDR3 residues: CASGGQGARGANVLTF. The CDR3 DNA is TGCGCCAGCGGGGGACAGGGGGCGCGTGGGGCCAACGTCCTGACTTTC.

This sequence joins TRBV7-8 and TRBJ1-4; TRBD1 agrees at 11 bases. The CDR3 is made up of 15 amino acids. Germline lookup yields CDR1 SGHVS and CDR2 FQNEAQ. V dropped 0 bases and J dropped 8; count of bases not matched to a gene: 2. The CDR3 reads CASSLAGTGGEKLFF. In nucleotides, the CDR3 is TGTGCCAGCAGCTTAGCCGGGACAGGGGGAGAAAAACTGTTTTTT.

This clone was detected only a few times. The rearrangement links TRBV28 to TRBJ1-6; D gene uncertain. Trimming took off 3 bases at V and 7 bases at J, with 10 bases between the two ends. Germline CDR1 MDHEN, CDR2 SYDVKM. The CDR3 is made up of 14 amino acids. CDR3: CASSFRVWNSPLHF. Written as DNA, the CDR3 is TGTGCCAGCAGTTTCCGAGTCTGGAATTCACCCCTCCACTTT.

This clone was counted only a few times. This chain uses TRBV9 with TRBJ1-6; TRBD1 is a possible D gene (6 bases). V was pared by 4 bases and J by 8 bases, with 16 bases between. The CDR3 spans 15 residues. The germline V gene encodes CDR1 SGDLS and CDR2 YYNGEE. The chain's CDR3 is CASSPRGGRDSPLHF. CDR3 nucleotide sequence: TGTGCCAGCAGCCCTCGCGGGGGGCGGGATTCACCCCTCCACTTT.

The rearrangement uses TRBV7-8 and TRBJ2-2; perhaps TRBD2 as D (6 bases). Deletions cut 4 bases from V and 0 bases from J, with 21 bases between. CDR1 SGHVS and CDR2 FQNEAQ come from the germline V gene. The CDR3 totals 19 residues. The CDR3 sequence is CASSSNRGLIPSNTGELFF. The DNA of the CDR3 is TGTGCCAGCAGCTCTAACCGGGGACTCATACCCTCGAACACCGGGGAGCTGTTTTTT.

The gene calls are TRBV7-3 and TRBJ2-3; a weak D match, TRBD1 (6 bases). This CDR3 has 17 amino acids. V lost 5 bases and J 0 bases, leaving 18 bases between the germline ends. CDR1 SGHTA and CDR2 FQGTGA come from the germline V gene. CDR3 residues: CASSPRWDTLSTDTQYF. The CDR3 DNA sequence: TGTGCCAGCAGCCCACGTTGGGACACCCTTAGCACAGATACGCAGTATTTT.

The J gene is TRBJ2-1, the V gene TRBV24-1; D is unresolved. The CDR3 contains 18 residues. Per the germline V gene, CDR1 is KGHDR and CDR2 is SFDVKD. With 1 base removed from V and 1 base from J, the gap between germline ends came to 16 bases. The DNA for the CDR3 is TGTGCCACCAGTGATTTACCGCGGAGCGCCCGATCCTACAATGAGCAGTTCTTC. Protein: CATSDLPRSARSYNEQFF.

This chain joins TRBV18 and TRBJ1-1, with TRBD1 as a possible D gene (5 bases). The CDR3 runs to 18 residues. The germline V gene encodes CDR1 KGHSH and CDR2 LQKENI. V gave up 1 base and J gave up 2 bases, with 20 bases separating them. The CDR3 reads CASSPRGVGGGENTEAFF. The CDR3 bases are TGTGCCAGCTCACCACGGGGTGTTGGGGGGGGTGAAAACACTGAAGCTTTCTTT.

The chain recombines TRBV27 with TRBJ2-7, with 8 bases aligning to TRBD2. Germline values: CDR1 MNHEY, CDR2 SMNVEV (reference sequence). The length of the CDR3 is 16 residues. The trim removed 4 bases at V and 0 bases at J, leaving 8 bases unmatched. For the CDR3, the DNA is TGTGCCAGCAGTTCCCCGAGGAGCGGGGGCTCCTACGAGCAGTACTTC. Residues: CASSSPRSGGSYEQYF.

The CDR3 spells CASSLDRDRPYEQYF. In DNA, the CDR3 is TGCGCCAGCAGCTTGGACAGGGATAGACCCTACGAGCAGTACTTC. This chain links TRBV5-1 with TRBJ2-7, with D tentatively TRBD1 (6 bases). This CDR3 spans 15 amino acids. Trimming took 0 bases from V and 2 from J, leaving 12 bases between them. CDR1 and CDR2 (germline): SGHRS, YFSETQ.